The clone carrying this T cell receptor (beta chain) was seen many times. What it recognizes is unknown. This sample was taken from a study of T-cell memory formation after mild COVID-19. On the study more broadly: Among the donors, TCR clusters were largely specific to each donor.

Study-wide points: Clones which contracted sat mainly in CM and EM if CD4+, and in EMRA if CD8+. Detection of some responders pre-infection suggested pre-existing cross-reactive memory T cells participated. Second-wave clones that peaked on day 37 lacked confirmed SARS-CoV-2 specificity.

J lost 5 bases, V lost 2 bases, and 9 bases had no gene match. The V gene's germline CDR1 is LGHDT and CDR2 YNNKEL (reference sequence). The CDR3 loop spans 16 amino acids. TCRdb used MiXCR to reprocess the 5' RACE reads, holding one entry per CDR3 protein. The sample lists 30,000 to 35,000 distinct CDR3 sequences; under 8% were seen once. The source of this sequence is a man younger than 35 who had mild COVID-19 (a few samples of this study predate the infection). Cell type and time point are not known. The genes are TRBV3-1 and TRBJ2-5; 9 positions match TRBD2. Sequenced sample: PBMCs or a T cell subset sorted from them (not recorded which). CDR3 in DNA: TGTGCCAGCAGCCAAACCGGGCGGGGGGGTTTGGAGACCCAGTACTTC. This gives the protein CASSQTGRGGLETQYF.